Following are 8 T cell receptor beta chains from one sample sequenced in a study of CD8 T cells in ankylosing spondylitis. For these receptors, no antigen is known. Study-level points and caveats: A motif of 7 to 9 highly homologous TCR beta variants was seen as apparently characteristic of ankylosing spondylitis blood.

MiXCR was run by TCRdb on the 5' RACE reads, yielding one entry per CDR3 protein. The table includes under 950,000 distinct CDR3 sequences, around 20% detected once. Specimen: blood, either unsorted or a sorted T cell fraction (not recorded which). All receptors derive from a male donor with ankylosing spondylitis.

This sequence joins TRBV4-3 and TRBJ2-7, with D perhaps matching TRBD1 (5 bases). Germline lookup yields CDR1 LGHNA and CDR2 YSLEER. CDR3 length: 16 amino acids. Between the trimmed V and J ends, which lost 0 bases and 3 bases, there was a span of 15 bases. CDR3 coding DNA: TGCGCCAGCAGCCAAGACAGGGATTTGAAGGTCTACGAGCAGTACTTC. Its protein product is CASSQDRDLKVYEQYF.

The rearrangement uses TRBV5-5 and TRBJ2-2; D is perhaps TRBD1 (6 bases). This CDR3 spans 16 amino acids. V lost 5 bases to trimming and J lost 2 bases, with 16 bases between them. CDR1 and CDR2 (germline): SGHKS, YYEKEE (reference sequence). The CDR3 sequence: CASSNAGTFNTGELFF. Written as DNA, the CDR3 is TGTGCCAGCAGTAACGCCGGGACATTTAACACCGGGGAGCTGTTTTTT.

The chain links TRBV6-1 to TRBJ1-5; D remains ambiguous. The germline V and J ends were trimmed by 2 bases and 1 base, with 6 bases remaining between them. Germline loops: CDR1 MNHNS, CDR2 SASEGT. The length of the CDR3 is 14 residues. For the CDR3, the DNA is TGTGCCAGCAGTGAATTAGCGAGCAATCAGCCCCAGCATTTT. This gives the protein CASSELASNQPQHF.

This clonotype was seen more than once but under ten times. V usage is TRBV19 and J usage is TRBJ1-1; D possibly corresponds to TRBD1 (5 bases). The germline V gene has CDR1 LNHDA and CDR2 SQIVND (reference sequence). V gave up 3 bases and J gave up 4 bases, with 18 bases separating them. The CDR3 totals 16 residues. The CDR3 DNA is TGTGCCAGTAGTATGAGACCGGGACCTAGAAGCACTGAAGCTTTCTTT. Translated, it gives CASSMRPGPRSTEAFF.

The sample holds a few counts of this clonotype. The V and J genes are TRBV6-1 and TRBJ2-5; tentative D call: TRBD1 (5 bases). Trimming pared 6 bases from V and 0 bases from J, leaving 8 bases between. CDR1 is MNHNS and CDR2 is SASEGT in the germline V gene. The CDR3 is 13 residues long. The CDR3 DNA is TGTGCCAGCAGACTGGACAACCAAGAGACCCAGTACTTC. It encodes CASRLDNQETQYF.

The chain links TRBV4-2 to TRBJ2-5, with a weak D call TRBD1 (7 bases). The germline gives CDR1 LGHNA, CDR2 YNFKEQ. CDR3 length equals 14 residues. V was shortened by 2 bases and J by 5 bases, with 12 bases between the two germline ends. CDR3 nucleotide sequence: TGTGCCAGCAGCCAAAGACAGGGAGGTGAGACCCAGTACTTC. This gives the protein CASSQRQGGETQYF.

This clonotype has more than one count but fewer than ten. The limits of the CDR3 on the DNA are not certain, so only TCRdb's listed CDR3 is given. The chain joins TRBV5-1 to TRBJ2-2; the D segment call TRBD2 is taken from the table without a DNA check. The CDR3 numbers 16 amino acids, ends counted. CDR1 and CDR2 from the germline V gene are SGHRS and YFSETQ. CDR3 sequence reads: CASRAGSPGTGELFFF.

There are a few counts of this clonotype. This chain connects TRBV24-1 to TRBJ2-1, with TRBD2 identical over 13 bases. Germline loops: CDR1 KGHDR, CDR2 SFDVKD. Trimming took 4 bases from V and 8 from J; bases not matched to a gene: 10. This CDR3 comprises 17 residues. The CDR3 region is CATSDPTSGGASDEQFF. CDR3 DNA sequence: TGTGCCACCAGTGACCCCACTAGCGGGGGGGCCTCGGATGAGCAGTTCTTC.